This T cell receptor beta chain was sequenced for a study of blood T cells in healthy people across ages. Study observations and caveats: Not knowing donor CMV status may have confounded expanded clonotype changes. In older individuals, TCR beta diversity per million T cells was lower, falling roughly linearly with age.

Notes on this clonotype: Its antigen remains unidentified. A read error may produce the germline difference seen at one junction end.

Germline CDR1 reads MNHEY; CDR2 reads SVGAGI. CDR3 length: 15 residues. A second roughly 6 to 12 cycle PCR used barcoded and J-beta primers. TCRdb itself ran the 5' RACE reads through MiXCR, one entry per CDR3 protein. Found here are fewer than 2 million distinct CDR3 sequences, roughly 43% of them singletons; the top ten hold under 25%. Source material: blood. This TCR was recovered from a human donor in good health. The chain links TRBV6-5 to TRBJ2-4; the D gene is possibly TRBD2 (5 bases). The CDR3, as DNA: TGTGCCAGCGGTTACTCGAGGGTAGCCAAAAGCATTCAGTACTTC. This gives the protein CASGYSRVAKSIQYF.